This TCR beta chain was documented in a study of blood T cell repertoires in COVID-19. The wider study: Whether acute or convalescent, the COVID-19 samples came from the United States, Italy and Spain. T cells, B-cell-depleted T cells, or PBMCs supplied cDNA or gDNA.

CDR3 length equals 15 residues. The germline CDR1 and CDR2 sequences are KGHSY and FQNENV. The junction had 8 bases not matched to a gene; V was cut back by 1 base and J by 6 bases. Assay used: immunoSEQ multiplex PCR; TCRdb lists only in-frame clones, some missing. The sample holds 180,000 or so clones, about 83% seen once. The sequence came from a person between 65 and 79 years old with COVID-19, enrolled during active disease. Material for sequencing was peripheral blood. V gene TRBV16 combines with J gene TRBJ1-2, with 7 bases aligning to TRBD1. Written as DNA, the CDR3 is TGTGCCAGCAGCCAATTTAAGGGGGCTCGGAATGGCTACACCTTC. This encodes CASSQFKGARNGYTF.